This TCR beta chain was sequenced in a study of T cell changes during pregnancy in multiple sclerosis. Data came from immunoSEQ multiplex PCR; TCRdb stores just in-frame clones and leaves some out. The sample includes roughly 100,000 clones, approximately 90% of them seen just once. About this clone itself: The sample contains more than one DNA sequence encoding this CDR3.

Trimming took off 0 bases at V and 5 bases at J, with 10 bases between the two ends. From germline, CDR1 is ENHRY and CDR2 SYGVKD. The CDR3 spans 14 residues. The chain recombines TRBV10-3 with TRBJ1-2; D may be TRBD1 (6 bases). Source: peripheral blood, taken after pregnancy. This clonotype originated in a female donor with multiple sclerosis, enrolled in a pregnancy study. Here the CDR3 DNA reads TGTGCCATCAGTGAGTCGGGGGGGGCGTATGGCTACACCTTC. It translates to CAISESGGAYGYTF.